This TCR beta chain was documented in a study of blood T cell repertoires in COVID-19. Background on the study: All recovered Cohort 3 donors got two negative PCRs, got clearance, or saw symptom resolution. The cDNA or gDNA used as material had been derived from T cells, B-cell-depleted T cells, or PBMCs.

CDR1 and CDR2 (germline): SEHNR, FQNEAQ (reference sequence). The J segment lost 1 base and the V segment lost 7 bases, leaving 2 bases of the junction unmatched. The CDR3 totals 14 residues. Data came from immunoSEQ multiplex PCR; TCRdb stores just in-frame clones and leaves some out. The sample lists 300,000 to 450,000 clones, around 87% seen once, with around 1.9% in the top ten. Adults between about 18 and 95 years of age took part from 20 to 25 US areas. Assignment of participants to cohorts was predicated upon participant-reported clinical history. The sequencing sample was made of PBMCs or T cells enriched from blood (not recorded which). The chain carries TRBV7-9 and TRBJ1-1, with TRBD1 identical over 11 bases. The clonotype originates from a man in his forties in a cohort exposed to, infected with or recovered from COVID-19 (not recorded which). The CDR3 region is CASIGTGGNTEAFF. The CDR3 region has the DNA TGTGCCAGCATTGGGACAGGGGGGAACACTGAAGCTTTCTTT.